These 30 T cell receptor beta chains were sequenced from one sample in a study of graft-versus-host responses after intestinal transplantation. Sequencing was performed with immunoSEQ multiplex PCR; in TCRdb, only in-frame clones are kept and a portion is missing. The sample comprises around 23,000 clones, about 92% of which are singletons, and 0.53% rests with the top ten. Sequenced here: PBMCs, sampled 18 days after transplant. The origin of the receptors is a human patient who received an intestinal transplant, so some T cells may come from the graft donor.

CDR3 DNA sequence: TGTGCCAGCAGCTTAGTAGTCCCCTCGGGGTCAAACACCATATATTTT. Its protein product is CASSLVVPSGSNTIYF. The rearrangement uses TRBV7-2 and TRBJ1-3; D is unclear. The CDR3 contains 16 residues. Between the trimmed V and J ends, which lost 1 base and 6 bases, there was a span of 16 bases. Germline assignment: CDR1 SGHTA and CDR2 FQGNSA.

V and J are TRBV10-2 and TRBJ1-2; D is possibly TRBD1 (6 bases). Trimming shortened V by 7 bases and J by 3 bases, and 12 bases separated the two germline ends. The CDR3 covers 13 residues. Germline V gene lookup returns CDR1 WSHSY and CDR2 SAAADI. In DNA, the CDR3 is TGCGCCAGCACGTCGGGGGGCCACTATGGCTACACCTTC. Translated, it gives CASTSGGHYGYTF.

The gene calls are TRBV9 and TRBJ2-2; maybe TRBD2 (7 bases). Germline-derived CDR1 and CDR2 are SGDLS and YYNGEE. The germline V and J ends were trimmed by 3 bases and 2 bases, with 14 bases remaining between them. The CDR3 is 16 amino acids. CDR3 in amino acids: CASSARGGDNTGELFF. The CDR3 bases are TGTGCCAGCAGCGCAAGGGGGGGGGATAACACCGGGGAGCTGTTTTTT.

CDR3 sequence: CASSPWDRGSDTQYF. CDR3 nucleotide sequence: TGTGCCAGCAGCCCTTGGGACAGGGGCTCAGATACGCAGTATTTT. This chain connects TRBV7-6 to TRBJ2-3; 10 nucleotides align to TRBD1. The CDR3 runs to 15 residues. J lost 4 bases, V lost 5 bases, and 6 bases had no gene match. The V gene's germline CDR1 is SGHVS and CDR2 FNYEAQ.

The V and J genes are TRBV7-9 and TRBJ2-1; a possible D gene is TRBD1 (6 bases). The germline gives CDR1 SEHNR, CDR2 FQNEAQ (reference sequence). This CDR3 region has 18 residues. Deletions cut 4 bases from V and 7 bases from J, with 26 bases between. The CDR3 nucleotides are TGTGCCAGCAGCTCCCTACAACAGGGTAAAGGGGTGAGAAATGAGCAGTTCTTC. Its translation is CASSSLQQGKGVRNEQFF.

This sequence joins TRBV9 and TRBJ2-5; TRBD2 matches at 7 bases. The V and J ends lost 4 bases and 5 bases, in that order; junction bases with no gene match: 8. CDR3 length: 14 residues. Germline V gene data show CDR1 as SGDLS and CDR2 as YYNGEE. CDR3 DNA sequence: TGTGCCAGCAGCCCCGGGGGGAGTTCGGAGACCCAGTACTTC. Translating gives CASSPGGSSETQYF.

The chain combines TRBV7-9 with TRBJ2-5, with 10 nucleotides matching TRBD2. The V segment lost 1 base and the J segment 3 bases; nucleotides outside the gene matches: 2. CDR1 SEHNR and CDR2 FQNEAQ come from the germline V gene (reference sequence). The CDR3 length is 15 residues. The CDR3 DNA follows: TGTGCCAGCAGCTTAGGTCTAGCGGGGGAAGAGACCCAGTACTTC. Translated, it gives CASSLGLAGEETQYF. The variable domain in full, completed from reference TRBV7-9 and TRBJ2-5, reads DTGVSQNPRHKITKRGQNVTFRCDPISEHNRLYWYRQTLGQGPEFLTYFQNEAQLEKSRLLSDRFSAERPKGSFSTLEIQRTEQGDSAMYLCASSLGLAGEETQYFGPGTRLLVL.

The chain recombines TRBV19 with TRBJ1-2; D perhaps matches TRBD1 (5 bases). The CDR3 consists of 12 residues. Trimming removed 9 bases from V and 4 bases from J, with 12 bases in between. Germline V CDR1 and CDR2: LNHDA, SQIVND (reference sequence). CDR3 region: CASNGQGYGYTF. The CDR3 DNA sequence: TGTGCCAGCAACGGACAAGGCTATGGCTACACCTTC.

The V call is TRBV9, the J call TRBJ2-3; D not certain. The CDR3 extends over 14 amino acids. V lost 3 bases and J lost 3, with 11 bases in between. Germline V gene data show CDR1 as SGDLS and CDR2 as YYNGEE. As DNA, the CDR3 is TGTGCCAGCAGCGCCTGGGGAAGGACAGATACGCAGTATTTT. This gives the protein CASSAWGRTDTQYF. Using reference TRBV9 and TRBJ2-3 for the parts outside the CDR3, the full variable domain is DSGVTQTPKHLITATGQRVTLRCSPRSGDLSVYWYQQSLDQGLQFLIQYYNGEERAKGNILERFSAQQFPDLHSELNLSSLELGDSALYFCASSAWGRTDTQYFGPGTRLTVL.

The genes are TRBV27 and TRBJ1-1; D call uncertain. V dropped 2 bases and J dropped 1 base, with 8 bases sitting between them. The CDR3 contains 14 residues. The germline V gene encodes CDR1 MNHEY and CDR2 SMNVEV (reference sequence). The CDR3 DNA reads as TGTGCCAGCAGTTTAGACCCGGGGAACACTGAAGCTTTCTTT. It is translated as CASSLDPGNTEAFF.

This chain uses TRBV7-9 with TRBJ2-5, with D hard to call. Trimming cost V 1 base and J 4 bases, with 7 bases left between them. The CDR3 is 13 residues long. Per the germline V gene, CDR1 is SEHNR and CDR2 is FQNEAQ (reference sequence). Written as DNA, the CDR3 is TGTGCCAGCAGCTTAGAAACGTCAGAGACCCAGTACTTC. Translating gives CASSLETSETQYF.

This chain connects TRBV27 to TRBJ2-3, with 11 nucleotides matching TRBD2. Germline CDR1 and CDR2: MNHEY and SMNVEV (reference sequence). The CDR3 runs 16 residues. V dropped 5 bases and J dropped 0; count of bases not matched to a gene: 4. The CDR3 loop is CASSQIAGGSTDTQYF. The CDR3, as DNA: TGTGCCAGCAGTCAAATAGCGGGGGGGAGCACAGATACGCAGTATTTT.

The V and J genes are TRBV13 and TRBJ1-3; D call uncertain. Germline CDR1 PRHDT, CDR2 FYEKMQ (reference sequence). The V end lost 0 bases, the J end lost 2 bases, and 11 bases lay between the germline ends. The CDR3 is 16 residues long. The DNA of the CDR3 is TGTGCCAGCAGCTTAGGCCCCGTTGGAGCTGGAAACACCATATATTTT. It encodes CASSLGPVGAGNTIYF. The variable domain in full, with the rest retrieved from reference TRBV13 and TRBJ1-3, is AAGVIQSPRHLIKEKRETATLKCYPIPRHDTVYWYQQGPGQDPQFLISFYEKMQSDKGSIPDRFSAQQFSDYHSELNMSSLELGDSALYFCASSLGPVGAGNTIYFGEGSWLTVV.

The J gene is TRBJ2-5, the V gene TRBV28; perhaps TRBD1 as D (6 bases). The germline CDR1 and CDR2 sequences are MDHEN and SYDVKM. This CDR3 spans 14 amino acids. Trimming removed 6 bases from V and 5 bases from J, with 16 bases in between. The chain's CDR3 is CASRGPWGPETQYF. Here the CDR3 DNA reads TGTGCCAGCAGGGGACCCTGGGGGCCGGAGACCCAGTACTTC.

The chain joins TRBV10-3 to TRBJ2-2; TRBD2 aligns across 11 bases. Germline V lookup: CDR1 ENHRY, CDR2 SYGVKD. V gave up 4 bases and J gave up 3 bases; unmatched junction bases: 4. This CDR3 spans 16 amino acids. In nucleotides, the CDR3 is TGTGCCATCAGTGTACTAGCGGGGGACCACACCGGGGAGCTGTTTTTT. It translates to CAISVLAGDHTGELFF.

The chain employs TRBV6-1 and TRBJ2-7; D is undetermined. The CDR3 totals 14 residues. Trimming removed 7 bases at V and 2 bases at J, with 15 bases between. The V gene's germline CDR1 is MNHNS and CDR2 SASEGT. The CDR3 DNA sequence: TGTGCCAGCACCCAAACCCAACGGACCTACGAGCAGTACTTC. Encoded protein: CASTQTQRTYEQYF.

V is TRBV5-1 and J is TRBJ2-6; 11 bases are shared with TRBD1. With 2 bases clipped from V and 1 base from J, the junction kept 14 bases outside the gene matches. Germline-derived CDR1 and CDR2 are SGHRS and YFSETQ. The CDR3 loop spans 21 amino acids. The CDR3 coding sequence is TGCGCCAGCAGCTTAGATCCAATAGGGACAGGGGGGAAATCTGGGGCCAACGTCCTGACTTTC. Translation gives CASSLDPIGTGGKSGANVLTF.

The chain joins TRBV7-6 to TRBJ2-5; D not certain. The CDR3 has 13 amino acids. V lost 5 bases to trimming and J lost 4 bases, with 11 bases between them. Germline CDR1 reads SGHVS; CDR2 reads FNYEAQ. The CDR3 region is CASSPTAPETQYF. CDR3 DNA sequence: TGTGCCAGCAGCCCAACGGCCCCAGAGACCCAGTACTTC.

The chain recombines TRBV5-1 with TRBJ2-2, with no clear D. CDR3 length equals 12 residues. V shed 7 bases and J shed 3 bases, with 7 bases lying between them. CDR1 and CDR2 from the germline V gene are SGHRS and YFSETQ. The CDR3 DNA follows: TGCGCCAGCGGCATTCACACCGGGGAGCTGTTTTTT. Protein: CASGIHTGELFF.

The V call is TRBV18, the J call TRBJ2-1, with D unclear. The V gene lost 0 bases and the J gene lost 5 bases, with 8 bases spanning the gap. The germline CDR1 and CDR2 sequences are KGHSH and LQKENI. This CDR3 comprises 14 residues. The CDR3 DNA reads TGTGCCAGCTCACCACCGAGTCCAAACAATGAGCAGTTCTTC. Its translation is CASSPPSPNNEQFF.

The rearrangement uses TRBV6-1 and TRBJ1-5; D not resolved. The CDR3 runs to 15 residues. V was pared by 6 bases and J by 3 bases, with 15 bases between. Germline V gives CDR1 MNHNS, CDR2 SASEGT. This CDR3 is CASRHITEPNQPQHF. In DNA form, the CDR3 reads TGTGCCAGCAGGCACATCACAGAACCCAATCAGCCCCAGCATTTT.

This rearrangement joins TRBV18 to TRBJ1-2, with D unclear. The CDR3 is 13 amino acids. Germline V gives CDR1 KGHSH, CDR2 LQKENI. Trimming removed 2 bases at V and 2 bases at J, with 6 bases between. The CDR3 protein is CASSPAGNYGYTF. The CDR3 bases are TGTGCCAGCTCACCAGCGGGGAACTATGGCTACACCTTC. Variable domain in full (rest from reference TRBV18 and TRBJ1-2): NAGVMQNPRHLVRRRGQEARLRCSPMKGHSHVYWYRQLPEEGLKFMVYLQKENIIDESGMPKERFSAEFPKEGPSILRIQQVVRGDSAAYFCASSPAGNYGYTFGSGTRLTVV.

The chain carries TRBV7-3 and TRBJ1-1; possible D gene TRBD1, 6 bases. This CDR3 is 13 amino acids long. Looked up from germline, CDR1 is SGHTA and CDR2 is FQGTGA. Trimming removed 2 bases from V and 4 bases from J, with 8 bases in between. CDR3 nucleotides: TGTGCCAGCAGCTTAGGGACACTCACTGAAGCTTTCTTT. Its protein product is CASSLGTLTEAFF.

In its sample, this clone was seen a few times. The J gene is TRBJ2-6, the V gene TRBV19; 7 nucleotides agree with TRBD1. The CDR3 is 19 amino acids. Unmatched junction bases numbered 8, after V lost 0 bases and J lost 0 bases. Germline V gene sequence: CDR1 LNHDA, CDR2 SQIVND (reference sequence). As DNA, the CDR3 is TGTGCCAGTAGTATAGATCTGGGGACAGTTCTCTCTGGGGCCAACGTCCTGACTTTC. Translated, it gives CASSIDLGTVLSGANVLTF. Full variable domain (rest looked up from reference TRBV19 and TRBJ2-6): DGGITQSPKYLFRKEGQNVTLSCEQNLNHDAMYWYRQDPGQGLRLIYYSQIVNDFQKGDIAEGYSVSREKKESFPLTVTSAQKNPTAFYLCASSIDLGTVLSGANVLTFGAGSRLTVL.

CDR3 in amino acids: CASSQMTPETNEKLFF. In DNA form, the CDR3 reads TGCGCCAGCAGCCAAATGACTCCAGAAACTAATGAAAAACTGTTTTTT. The rearrangement uses TRBV4-1 and TRBJ1-4, with D unresolved. Deletions cut 2 bases from V and 1 base from J, with 11 bases between. The V gene's germline CDR1 is MGHRA and CDR2 YSYEKL. CDR3 size: 16 residues.

The chain carries TRBV10-3 and TRBJ2-1; possibly TRBD2 for D (6 bases). Germline lookup yields CDR1 ENHRY and CDR2 SYGVKD. The CDR3 length is 16 residues. Trimming shortened V by 0 bases and J by 6 bases, and 15 bases separated the two germline ends. In DNA form, the CDR3 reads TGTGCCATCAGTGAGTCGAGGAGGGCCCAGGGCAATGAGCAGTTCTTC. This codes for CAISESRRAQGNEQFF.

The chain combines TRBV11-2 with TRBJ2-7; D unclear. Germline-derived CDR1 and CDR2 are SGHAT and FQNNGV. V was cut by 0 bases and J by 3 bases, with 12 bases left in between. This CDR3 has 15 residues. The CDR3: CASSLDPGPHYEQYF. The CDR3 nucleotides read TGTGCCAGCAGCTTAGATCCTGGGCCCCACTACGAGCAGTACTTC.

The CDR3 here is CASSPQGSNEQYF. CDR3 DNA sequence: TGTGCCAGCAGCCCGCAGGGGTCCAACGAGCAGTACTTC. The chain combines TRBV7-9 with TRBJ2-7; D is possibly TRBD1 (6 bases). The V end was cut by 5 bases, the J end by 5 bases, with 13 bases between. The V gene's germline CDR1 is SEHNR and CDR2 FQNEAQ (reference sequence). The CDR3 loop spans 13 amino acids.

This chain connects TRBV21-1 to TRBJ2-2; the D call TRBD1 from the table was never checked on the DNA. TRBV21-1 is termed a pseudogene. CDR3 size: 16 residues. CDR3 sequence reads: CASSKYGRTNTGELFF. The CDR3 DNA follows: TGTGCCAGCAGCAAATATGGCAGGACGAACACCGGGGAGCTGTTTTTT.

This clone was detected a few times. This chain connects TRBV18 to TRBJ1-4; TRBD1 might be the D (6 bases). The CDR3 runs to 14 residues. In germline, CDR1 is KGHSH, CDR2 LQKENI. V lost 3 bases and J 8 bases, leaving 13 bases between the germline ends. CDR3 in amino acids: CASSPSDRSEKLFF. CDR3 DNA: TGTGCCAGCTCACCTTCGGACAGATCAGAAAAACTGTTTTTT.